The T cell receptor beta chain under discussion was sequenced for a study of T cells in Graves' hyperthyroidism and ophthalmopathy (dated by TCRdb to the late 2010s). Concerning the study at large: Peripheral blood samples were taken at initial diagnosis, before any treatment was given. After blood sampling, hyperthyroidism patients were treated with methimazole at a starting dose of 30 mg daily, and ophthalmopathy patients were treated with high-dose intravenous methylprednisolone. According to the paper, TCR Vbeta CDR3 sequencing was carried out on approximately 140 peripheral blood samples, which came from fewer than 50 ophthalmopathy, around 74 hyperthyroidism and 17 progressor patients. To identify distinguishing TCR V-J signatures, a discovery cohort of 90 to 100 patients was used, comprising 43 with Graves' ophthalmopathy and 57 with stable Graves' hyperthyroidism. In addition, the study compared T-cell repertoires in thyroid tissue and in blood from six Graves' hyperthyroidism patients. The roughly 94 discovery patients were randomly split 7:3 into training and test sets. Prospective prediction of ophthalmopathy was tested in an independent validation cohort of 18 to 20 hyperthyroidism patients and roughly 16 patients who later progressed to ophthalmopathy. Results the study describes overall, beyond this receptor: No statistical method was used to set the sample size in advance, and investigators knew the group allocation. Most expanded thyroid clonotypes (frequency above 0.001) were also found in blood, which suggests that blood repertoires may mirror thyroid immune responses. During validation, the model predicted progression to ophthalmopathy a median of approximately 6.5 months ahead of onset, with 60% to 71% sensitivity and roughly 75% specificity. Ophthalmopathy was separated from stable hyperthyroidism by a 13 V-J signature model, with about 86% sensitivity and roughly 81% specificity obtained in cross-validation and 80%/75% obtained in testing.

The hyperthyroidism patients were between 18 and 65 years old and newly diagnosed, with a disease duration of less than 2 months. Any patient with an uncontrolled infection, another autoimmune disease, pregnancy or lactation was excluded. Diagnoses were established on the basis of clinical symptoms, serum thyroxine and TRAb, thyroid ultrasound, and orbital computed tomography. Blood from progressor patients was collected at the time of first diagnosis with hyperthyroidism, before any ophthalmopathy symptoms had appeared. PBMCs were isolated from approximately 10 ml of fresh peripheral blood by Ficoll-Paque density gradient centrifugation. Patients classed as progressors first received a Graves' hyperthyroidism diagnosis and then went on to develop ophthalmopathy during follow-up. Total RNA was extracted using Trizol reagent, and RNA quality was assessed on an Agilent 2100 Bioanalyzer. TCR beta CDR3 regions were amplified from RNA transcripts. The first round of RT-PCR for the TCR CDR3 was performed with the HTBI primer set and the Qiagen OneStep RT-PCR kit. A second multiplex PCR round built the libraries, followed by size selection and purification. The libraries were sequenced on an Illumina HiSeq2000 using paired-end 100 bp reads. As for the original processing: Raw data were processed with SOAPnuke, discarding reads with adapters, uncalled bases, mean Phred below 15, or no exact constant-primer or identifier match. COPE v1.2.5 was used to merge high-quality paired reads, and clonotypes were defined as unique nucleotide sequences. Clonotypes were aligned to IMGT TRBV, TRBD and TRBJ reference segments using MiTCR v1.1. The analysis included only V-J combinations with a frequency above 0.0001, which together covered 99% to 99.2% of the repertoires. A TCS score was defined as the ratio of F50 (clonal expansion) to E x V (chaos), with BLOSUM62-based TCRdist applied between CDR3 peptides within each V-J. Welch's t-statistics and random forest reduced roughly 500 V-J features to under 15, which were used in a naive Bayes classifier (R e1071). Using fastp at Q25 and MiXCR, TCRdb reprocessed the public reads and kept productive beta chains. Each CDR3 protein appears once, grouped with its most common genes and DNA. In this record, the V and J calls reflect TCRdb's handling and not the investigators' own analysis. This sample holds around 300,000 distinct CDR3 sequences; about 25% were observed only once. Approximately 30% of the sample goes to the ten largest clones.

The CDR3 sequence holds 13 residues, the cysteine and phenylalanine included. Only CDR3 DNA remains: 39 bases, in frame from the first base. Per the germline V gene, MNHEY is the CDR1 and SVGEGT is the CDR2. Relative to germline, V is missing 5 bases and J is missing 2 bases, with 3 bases of the junction outside any gene match. On this clonotype itself: The specificity of this receptor is unknown. It has no much larger one-base neighbor in the sample; base qualities were not kept.

The chain links TRBV6-2 or TRBV6-3 with TRBJ2-7, with 7 central nucleotides matching TRBD2. The sequencing input was blood. The clonotype originates from a man aged 40-49 years with Graves' hyperthyroidism that later progressed to Graves' ophthalmopathy. The encoded CDR3 is CASSHGTTYEQYF. The nucleotide sequence reads TGTGCCAGCAGTCACGGGACTACCTACGAGCAGTACTTC.